This entry features one T cell receptor beta chain sequence. The germline V gene has CDR1 MNHNS and CDR2 SASEGT. This CDR3 is built from 13 residues. V lost 2 bases to trimming and J lost 3 bases, with 8 bases between them. This sample stems from a study of blood T cell repertoires in COVID-19. Repertoires were generated with immunoSEQ multiplex PCR, while TCRdb's copy carries only in-frame clones and drops some. The sample contains a few hundred thousand clones, 89% of which appear only once. Sequenced material: peripheral blood. This clonotype was obtained from a woman aged 25-40 years with COVID-19, enrolled during active disease. This chain joins TRBV6-1 and TRBJ2-7; a possible D gene is TRBD2 (6 bases). The CDR3: CASSEMGGYEQYF. The CDR3 DNA reads TGTGCCAGCAGTGAAATGGGGGGCTACGAGCAGTACTTC.